These 7 T cell receptor beta chains originate from one sample sequenced in a study of tumour-infiltrating T cells in Burkitt lymphoma (dated by TCRdb to the early 2020s). Library preparation used the immunoSEQ multiplex PCR assay. This is the immuneACCESS table as TCRdb keeps it, with only in-frame sequences that have V and J called. A part of the clones is gone; compared with another copy, unresolved V genes explain less than half, and the rest is unexplained. Within this sample are about 2,000 clones, with over 12% of them counted one time only. The ten biggest clones cover approximately 10% of the sample. Source material: tumor tissue from a relapse. Receptors originate from a human donor with relapsed Burkitt lymphoma.

The chain recombines TRBV5-1 with TRBJ2-7; 10 nucleotides agree with TRBD1. CDR3 size: 16 residues. Germline V CDR1 and CDR2: SGHRS, YFSETQ. V was pared by 3 bases and J by 10 bases, with 16 bases of the junction left unmatched. DNA for the CDR3: TGCGCCAGCAGCTCCCAGGCAGGACAGGGGGACCGAGCCCAGTACTTC. Translating gives CASSSQAGQGDRAQYF.

There are a few counts of this clone. The chain links TRBV7-3 to TRBJ2-7, with 10 bases lining up with TRBD2. This CDR3 spans 13 amino acids. The J segment lost 3 bases and the V segment lost 4 bases, leaving 0 bases of the junction unmatched. Germline CDR1 and CDR2: SGHTA and FQGTGA. CDR3 in DNA: TGTGCCAGCAGCTCTAGCGGGGGCTACGAGCAGTACTTC. Translated, it gives CASSSSGGYEQYF.

The V gene is TRBV6-1, the J gene TRBJ1-3; D unclear. The CDR3 has 15 residues. V lost 2 bases and J 8 bases, leaving 16 bases between the germline ends. Germline assignment: CDR1 MNHNS and CDR2 SASEGT. The CDR3 loop reads CASSERWKGEDTIYF. The DNA of the CDR3 is TGTGCCAGCAGTGAACGGTGGAAGGGAGAAGACACCATATATTTT.

This clone was counted between two and nine times. The junction departs from the called germline gene at one end, perhaps through a read error. The rearrangement uses TRBV28 and TRBJ1-1; D is uncertain. Germline V CDR1 and CDR2: MDHEN, SYDVKM. CDR3 length equals 12 residues. In DNA form, the CDR3 reads TGTGCCAGCAGGCCCCTTGACACTGAAGTTTTCTTT. Amino acid sequence: CASRPLDTEVFF.

The V and J genes are TRBV20-1 and TRBJ2-5; no clear D. The CDR3 is 11 amino acids. CDR1 and CDR2 from the germline V gene are DFQATT and SNEGSKA (reference sequence). V lost 3 bases and J lost 5, with 7 bases in between. The CDR3 here is CSASGPETQYF. DNA for the CDR3: TGCAGTGCTAGCGGGCCGGAGACCCAGTACTTC.

The gene calls are TRBV29-1 and TRBJ1-6, with a tentative D call TRBD1 (6 bases). With 6 bases removed from V and 5 bases from J, the gap between germline ends came to 17 bases. The CDR3 spans 15 residues. Germline-derived CDR1 and CDR2 are SQVTM and ANQGSEA. CDR3 sequence reads: CSVRFGGANNSPLHF. The CDR3, as DNA: TGCAGCGTAAGGTTTGGGGGGGCGAATAATTCACCCCTCCACTTT.

In its sample, this clone was seen a few times. J is TRBJ1-2 and V is TRBV15; 7 bases match TRBD1. Germline loops: CDR1 LNHNV, CDR2 YYDKDF (reference sequence). V was clipped by 8 bases and J by 4 bases; unmatched bases: 13. This CDR3 contains 15 residues. DNA for the CDR3: TGTGCCACCCAGTCCGGAACAGGGGACCCCTATGGCTACACCTTC. Its translation is CATQSGTGDPYGYTF.